Following are 5 T cell receptor beta chains from one sample sequenced in a study of cytomegalovirus exposure and HLA in healthy donors. The study ran its PCR with 60 Vbeta and 13 Jbeta primers. Profiling relied on immunoSEQ multiplex PCR, and the TCRdb table lists in-frame clones only, not all of them. Of about 140,000 clones in the sample, 50% to 75% were seen once. The specimen sequenced was PBMCs. The receptors derive from a woman aged 40 to 50 in good health and CMV-seronegative.

This chain joins TRBV11-2 and TRBJ2-1; no clear D gene. CDR3 length: 15 residues. Germline lookup yields CDR1 SGHAT and CDR2 FQNNGV. The V end lost 5 bases, the J end lost 5 bases, and 16 bases lay between the germline ends. CDR3 residues: CASSQGFLQNNEQFF. CDR3 coding DNA: TGTGCCAGCAGCCAAGGCTTTTTACAGAACAATGAGCAGTTCTTC.

The chain has TRBV19 and TRBJ1-5; weak D call: TRBD1 (5 bases). Germline assignment: CDR1 LNHDA and CDR2 SQIVND (reference sequence). The CDR3 is 16 residues long. Trimming took 3 bases from V and 0 from J, leaving 12 bases between them. Here the CDR3 DNA reads TGTGCCAGTAGTATCGGCGGGACGGCTAGCAATCAGCCCCAGCATTTT. Translated, it gives CASSIGGTASNQPQHF.

The rearrangement links TRBV7-3 to TRBJ2-3; a possible D gene is TRBD2 (5 bases). This CDR3 contains 14 residues. Germline V gives CDR1 SGHTA, CDR2 FQGTGA. V lost 3 bases and J lost 2, with 9 bases in between. The CDR3 is CASSFSGLTDTQYF. The CDR3 DNA reads as TGTGCCAGCAGCTTCAGCGGCCTCACAGATACGCAGTATTTT. Supplemented by reference TRBV7-3 and TRBJ2-3, the full variable domain reads GAGVSQTPSNKVTEKGKYVELRCDPISGHTALYWYRQSLGQGPEFLIYFQGTGAADDSGLPNDRFFAVRPEGSVSTLKIQRTERGDSAVYLCASSFSGLTDTQYFGPGTRLTVL.

The chain recombines TRBV30 with TRBJ2-1; 9 bases map to TRBD2. The length of the CDR3 is 16 residues. With 0 bases clipped from V and 4 bases from J, the junction kept 7 bases outside the gene matches. The germline V gene has CDR1 GTSNPN and CDR2 SVGIG (reference sequence). CDR3 residues: CAWSVLLAGSYNEQFF. The CDR3 coding sequence is TGTGCCTGGAGTGTACTACTAGCGGGTTCTTACAATGAGCAGTTCTTC.

CDR3 residues: CASSLSGTAANNEQFF. The CDR3 DNA follows: TGTGCCAGCAGTTTAAGCGGGACGGCGGCAAACAATGAGCAGTTCTTC. This chain uses TRBV27 with TRBJ2-1; 7 bases line up with TRBD2. CDR1 is MNHEY, CDR2 SMNVEV, per germline (reference sequence). This CDR3 region has 16 residues. The V and J ends lost 2 bases and 5 bases, in that order; junction bases with no gene match: 9.